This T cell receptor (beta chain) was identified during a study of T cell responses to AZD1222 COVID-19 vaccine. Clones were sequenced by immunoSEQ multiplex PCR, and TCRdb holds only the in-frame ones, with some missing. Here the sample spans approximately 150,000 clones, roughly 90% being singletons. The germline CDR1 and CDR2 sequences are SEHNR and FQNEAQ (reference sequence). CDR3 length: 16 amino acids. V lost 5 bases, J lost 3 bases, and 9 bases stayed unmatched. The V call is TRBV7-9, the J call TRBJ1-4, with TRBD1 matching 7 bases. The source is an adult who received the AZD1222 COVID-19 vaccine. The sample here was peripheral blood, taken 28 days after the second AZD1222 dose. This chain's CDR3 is CASSPNTGTANEKLFF. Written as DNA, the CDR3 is TGTGCCAGCAGCCCTAATACCGGGACAGCTAATGAAAAACTGTTTTTT.